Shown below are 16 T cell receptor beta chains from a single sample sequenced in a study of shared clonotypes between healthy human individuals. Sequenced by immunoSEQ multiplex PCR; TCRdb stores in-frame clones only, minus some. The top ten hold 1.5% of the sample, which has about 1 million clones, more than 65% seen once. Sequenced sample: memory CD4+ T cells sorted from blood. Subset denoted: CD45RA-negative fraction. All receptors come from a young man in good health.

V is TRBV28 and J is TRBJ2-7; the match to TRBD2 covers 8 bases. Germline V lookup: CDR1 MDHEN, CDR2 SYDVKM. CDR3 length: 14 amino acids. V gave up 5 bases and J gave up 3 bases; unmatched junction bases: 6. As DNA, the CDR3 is TGTGCCAGCAGTAAAAGCGGGGGCATCTACGAGCAGTACTTC. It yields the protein CASSKSGGIYEQYF. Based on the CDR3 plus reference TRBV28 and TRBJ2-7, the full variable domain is DVKVTQSSRYLVKRTGEKVFLECVQDMDHENMFWYRQDPGLGLRLIYFSYDVKMKEKGDIPEGYSVSREKKERFSLILESASTNQTSMYLCASSKSGGIYEQYFGPGTRLTVT.

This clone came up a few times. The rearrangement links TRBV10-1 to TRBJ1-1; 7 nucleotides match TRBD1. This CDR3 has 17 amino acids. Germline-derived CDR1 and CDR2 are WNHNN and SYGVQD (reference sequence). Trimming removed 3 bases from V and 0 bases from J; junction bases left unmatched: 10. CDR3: CASSDTGLGQMNTEAFF. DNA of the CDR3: TGCGCCAGCAGTGACACTGGTTTGGGACAGATGAACACTGAAGCTTTCTTT.

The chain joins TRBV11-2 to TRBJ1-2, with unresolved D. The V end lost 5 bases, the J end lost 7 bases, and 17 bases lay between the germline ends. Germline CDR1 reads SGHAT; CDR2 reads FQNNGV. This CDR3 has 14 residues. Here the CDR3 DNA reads TGTGCCAGCAGCCAAGACACTACCGCGGGTGGCTACACCTTC. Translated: CASSQDTTAGGYTF.

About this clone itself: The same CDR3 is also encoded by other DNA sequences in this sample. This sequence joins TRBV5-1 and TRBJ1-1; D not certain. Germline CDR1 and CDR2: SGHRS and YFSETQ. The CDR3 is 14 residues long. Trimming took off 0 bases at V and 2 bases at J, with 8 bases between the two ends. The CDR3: CASSLGSANTEAFF. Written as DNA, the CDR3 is TGCGCCAGCAGCTTGGGGTCAGCAAACACTGAAGCTTTCTTT.

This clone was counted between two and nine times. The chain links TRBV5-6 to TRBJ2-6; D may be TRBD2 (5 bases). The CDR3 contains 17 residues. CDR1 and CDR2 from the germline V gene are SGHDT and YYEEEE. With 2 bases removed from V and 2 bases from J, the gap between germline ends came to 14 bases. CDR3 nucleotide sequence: TGTGCCAGCAGCTTAAATAGCGCCCTTACTGGGGCCAACGTCCTGACTTTC. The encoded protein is CASSLNSALTGANVLTF.

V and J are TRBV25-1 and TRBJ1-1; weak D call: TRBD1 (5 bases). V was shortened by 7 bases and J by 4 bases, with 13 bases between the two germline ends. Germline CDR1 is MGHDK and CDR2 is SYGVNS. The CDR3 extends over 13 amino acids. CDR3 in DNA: TGTGCCAGCACCCGGACATGGGGCACTGAAGCTTTCTTT. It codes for CASTRTWGTEAFF. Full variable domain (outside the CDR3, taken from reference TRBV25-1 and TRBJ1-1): EADIYQTPRYLVIGTGKKITLECSQTMGHDKMYWYQQDPGMELHLIHYSYGVNSTEKGDLSSESTVSRIRTEHFPLTLESARPSHTSQYLCASTRTWGTEAFFGQGTRLTVV.

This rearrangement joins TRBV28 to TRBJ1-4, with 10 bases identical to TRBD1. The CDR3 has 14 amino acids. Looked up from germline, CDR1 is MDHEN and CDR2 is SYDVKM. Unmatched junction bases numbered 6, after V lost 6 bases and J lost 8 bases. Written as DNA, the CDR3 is TGTGCCAGCAGCCCCCCGGACAGGGGGGAAAAACTGTTTTTT. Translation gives CASSPPDRGEKLFF.

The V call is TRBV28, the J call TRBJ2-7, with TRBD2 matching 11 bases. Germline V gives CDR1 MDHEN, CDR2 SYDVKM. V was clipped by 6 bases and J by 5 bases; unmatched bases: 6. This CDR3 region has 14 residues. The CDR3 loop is CASSRSGGADEQYF. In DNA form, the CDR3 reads TGTGCCAGCAGCCGTAGCGGGGGGGCAGACGAGCAGTACTTC.

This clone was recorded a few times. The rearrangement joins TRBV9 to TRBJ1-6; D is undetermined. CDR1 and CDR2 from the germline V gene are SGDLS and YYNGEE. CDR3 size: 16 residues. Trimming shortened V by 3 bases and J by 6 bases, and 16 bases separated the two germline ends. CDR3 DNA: TGTGCCAGCAGCGCTAAAGAGAGGGTCGGTAATTCACCCCTCCACTTT. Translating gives CASSAKERVGNSPLHF.

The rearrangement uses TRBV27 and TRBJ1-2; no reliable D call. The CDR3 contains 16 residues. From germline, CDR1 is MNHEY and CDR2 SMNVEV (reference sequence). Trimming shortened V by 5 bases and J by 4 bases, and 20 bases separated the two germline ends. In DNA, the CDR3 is TGTGCCAGCAGTGAAGGTCACCCCGCGGGAGGCTATGGCTACACCTTC. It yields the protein CASSEGHPAGGYGYTF.

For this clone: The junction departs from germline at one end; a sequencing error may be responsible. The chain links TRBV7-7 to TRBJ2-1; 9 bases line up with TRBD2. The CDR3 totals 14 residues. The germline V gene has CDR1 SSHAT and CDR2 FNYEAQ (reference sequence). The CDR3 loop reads CASSLGDWRGGLFF. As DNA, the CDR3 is TGTGCTAGCAGCTTAGGGGACTGGCGGGGGGGCCTGTTCTTC.

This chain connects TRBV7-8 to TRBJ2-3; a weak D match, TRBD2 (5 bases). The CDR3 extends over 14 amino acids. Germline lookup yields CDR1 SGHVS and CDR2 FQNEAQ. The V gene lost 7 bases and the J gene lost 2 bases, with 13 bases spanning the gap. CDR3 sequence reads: CASTPGKNTDTQYF. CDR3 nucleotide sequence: TGTGCCAGCACCCCGGGGAAGAACACAGATACGCAGTATTTT.

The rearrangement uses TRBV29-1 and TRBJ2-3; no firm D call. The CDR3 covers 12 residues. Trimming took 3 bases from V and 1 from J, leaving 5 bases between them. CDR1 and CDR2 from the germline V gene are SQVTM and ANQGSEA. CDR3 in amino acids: CSVDGGTDTQYF. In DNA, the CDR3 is TGCAGCGTTGATGGGGGCACAGATACGCAGTATTTT.

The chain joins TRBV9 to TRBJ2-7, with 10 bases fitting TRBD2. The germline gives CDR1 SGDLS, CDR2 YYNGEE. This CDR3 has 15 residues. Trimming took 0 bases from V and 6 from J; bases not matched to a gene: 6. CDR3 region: CASSVEGGTSAEQYF. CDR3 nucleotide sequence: TGTGCCAGCAGCGTAGAAGGAGGGACTAGCGCCGAGCAGTACTTC. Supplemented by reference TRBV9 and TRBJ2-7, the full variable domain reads DSGVTQTPKHLITATGQRVTLRCSPRSGDLSVYWYQQSLDQGLQFLIQYYNGEERAKGNILERFSAQQFPDLHSELNLSSLELGDSALYFCASSVEGGTSAEQYFGPGTRLTVT.

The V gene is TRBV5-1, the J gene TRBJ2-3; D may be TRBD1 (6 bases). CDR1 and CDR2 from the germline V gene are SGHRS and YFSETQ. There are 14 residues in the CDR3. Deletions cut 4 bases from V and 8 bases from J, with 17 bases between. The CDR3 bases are TGCGCCAGCAGCGGGGGACAAGGGGAAGTTACGCAGTATTTT. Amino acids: CASSGGQGEVTQYF. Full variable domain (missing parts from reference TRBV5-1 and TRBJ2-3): KAGVTQTPRYLIKTRGQQVTLSCSPISGHRSVSWYQQTPGQGLQFLFEYFSETQRNKGNFPGRFSGRQFSNSRSEMNVSTLELGDSALYLCASSGGQGEVTQYFGPGTRLTVL.

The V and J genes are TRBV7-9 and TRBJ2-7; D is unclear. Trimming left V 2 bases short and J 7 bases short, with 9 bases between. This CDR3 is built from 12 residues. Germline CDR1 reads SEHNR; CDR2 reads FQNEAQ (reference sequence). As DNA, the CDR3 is TGTGCCAGCAGCTTAACGTCGGGTGAGCAGTACTTC. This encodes CASSLTSGEQYF. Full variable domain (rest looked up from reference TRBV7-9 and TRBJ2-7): DTGVSQNPRHKITKRGQNVTFRCDPISEHNRLYWYRQTLGQGPEFLTYFQNEAQLEKSRLLSDRFSAERPKGSFSTLEIQRTEQGDSAMYLCASSLTSGEQYFGPGTRLTVT.